The T cell receptor (beta chain) described here comes from a study of blood T cell repertoires in COVID-19. Overall study context: Specimens from acute and convalescent COVID-19 originated in the United States, Italy and Spain.

Germline V gene sequence: CDR1 KGHSH, CDR2 LQKENI. V was pared by 8 bases and J by 4 bases, with 9 bases of the junction left unmatched. The CDR3 runs to 14 residues. Clones were sequenced by immunoSEQ multiplex PCR, and TCRdb holds only the in-frame ones, with some missing. The sample consists of about 100,000 clones, about 86% of them appearing once. Sequencing was carried out using PBMCs or T cells enriched from blood (not recorded which). The clonotype comes from a woman in her 50s who had recovered from COVID-19. The rearrangement uses TRBV18 and TRBJ1-2; 8 positions match TRBD1. The CDR3 nucleotides are TGTGCCAGCCAGACGGACAGGGACCTCTATGGCTACACCTTC. Amino acid sequence: CASQTDRDLYGYTF.